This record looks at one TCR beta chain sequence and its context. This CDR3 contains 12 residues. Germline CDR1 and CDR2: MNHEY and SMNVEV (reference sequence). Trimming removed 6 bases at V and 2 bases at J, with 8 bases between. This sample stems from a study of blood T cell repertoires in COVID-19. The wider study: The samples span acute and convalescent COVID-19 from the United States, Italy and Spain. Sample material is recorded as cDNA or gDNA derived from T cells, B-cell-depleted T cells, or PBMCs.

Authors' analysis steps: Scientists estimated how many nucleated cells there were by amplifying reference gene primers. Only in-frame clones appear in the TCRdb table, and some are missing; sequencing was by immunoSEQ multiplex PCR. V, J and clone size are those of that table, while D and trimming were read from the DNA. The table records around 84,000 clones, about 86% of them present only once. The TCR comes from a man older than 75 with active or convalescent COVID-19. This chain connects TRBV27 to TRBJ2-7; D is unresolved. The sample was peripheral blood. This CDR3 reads CASRRATYEQYF. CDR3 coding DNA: TGTGCCAGCAGGCGTGCAACCTACGAGCAGTACTTC.